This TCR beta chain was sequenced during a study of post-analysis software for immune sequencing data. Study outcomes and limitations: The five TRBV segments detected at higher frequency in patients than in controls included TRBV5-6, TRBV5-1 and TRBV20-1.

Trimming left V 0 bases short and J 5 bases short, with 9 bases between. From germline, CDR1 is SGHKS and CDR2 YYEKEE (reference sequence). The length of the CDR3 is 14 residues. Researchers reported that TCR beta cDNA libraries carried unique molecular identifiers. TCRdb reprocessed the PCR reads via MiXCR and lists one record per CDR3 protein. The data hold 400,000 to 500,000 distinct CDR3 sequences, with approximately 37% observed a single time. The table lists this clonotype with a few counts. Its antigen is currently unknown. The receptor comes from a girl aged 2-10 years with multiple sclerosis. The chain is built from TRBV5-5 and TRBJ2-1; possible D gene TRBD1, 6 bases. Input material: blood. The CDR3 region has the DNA TGTGCCAGCAGCTTGGGGACAGCCCACAATGAGCAGTTCTTC. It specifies CASSLGTAHNEQFF.